This entry lists 14 T cell receptor beta chains sequenced from one sample in a study of PD-L1 blockade in urothelial cancer. Produced via immunoSEQ multiplex PCR; TCRdb's table is partial and in-frame only. The profile shows more than 35,000 clones, around 82% of them singletons. This specimen was PBMCs, taken around atezolizumab (anti-PD-L1) treatment. The receptor set was obtained from a man between 65 and 79 years old with urothelial cancer.

The CDR3 reads CASSPDRPSGYTF. DNA of the CDR3: TGTGCCAGCTCACCAGACAGGCCTTCTGGCTACACCTTC. V is TRBV18 and J is TRBJ1-2; a weak D match, TRBD1 (6 bases). CDR3 length: 13 amino acids. The germline V and J ends were trimmed by 2 bases and 7 bases, with 11 bases remaining between them. Germline CDR1 reads KGHSH; CDR2 reads LQKENI.

The chain carries TRBV9 and TRBJ1-1, with a weak D call TRBD1 (5 bases). V was shortened by 0 bases and J by 5 bases, with 11 bases between the two germline ends. Germline CDR1 SGDLS, CDR2 YYNGEE. The CDR3 spans 14 residues. The CDR3 spells CASSVEPGKTEAFF. The CDR3 region has the DNA TGTGCCAGCAGCGTAGAGCCAGGGAAAACTGAAGCTTTCTTT.

This chain joins TRBV5-4 and TRBJ2-1; TRBD1 is a possible D gene (5 bases). This CDR3 comprises 16 residues. CDR1 is SGHNT and CDR2 is YYREEE in the germline V gene (reference sequence). V was trimmed by 0 bases and J by 7 bases, leaving 17 bases between them. The CDR3 sequence: CASSLGGGSQVNEQFF. The CDR3, as DNA: TGTGCCAGCAGCTTGGGGGGCGGAAGTCAGGTGAATGAGCAGTTCTTC. The full variable domain, rest sourced from reference TRBV5-4 and TRBJ2-1, is ETGVTQSPTHLIKTRGQQVTLRCSSQSGHNTVSWYQQALGQGPQFIFQYYREEENGRGNFPPRFSGLQFPNYSSELNVNALELDDSALYLCASSLGGGSQVNEQFFGPGTRLTVL.

The CDR3 DNA is TGTGCCAGCAGCTCCGGGACTAGCGGGTGGAATGAGCAGTTCTTC. This gives the protein CASSSGTSGWNEQFF. The rearrangement joins TRBV11-2 to TRBJ2-1; 12 bases are a match to TRBD2. Unmatched junction bases numbered 5, after V lost 4 bases and J lost 7 bases. Germline values: CDR1 SGHAT, CDR2 FQNNGV. The CDR3 runs to 15 residues.

The chain combines TRBV2 with TRBJ1-5, with 7 bases fitting TRBD1. The trim removed 3 bases at V and 7 bases at J, leaving 9 bases unmatched. The CDR3 runs to 15 residues. Germline V gene lookup returns CDR1 SNHLY and CDR2 FYNNEI. CDR3 nucleotides: TGTGCCAGCAGTGATTTCAGGGGGGTCGGGCAGCCCCAGCATTTT. It is translated as CASSDFRGVGQPQHF.

The chain couples TRBV6-1 to TRBJ2-3; TRBD2 agrees at 12 bases. J gave up 4 bases and V 2 bases, and 10 bases lay outside the gene matches. CDR3 size: 18 residues. The V gene's germline CDR1 is MNHNS and CDR2 SASEGT. The CDR3 loop is CASSENPRTSGVPDTQYF. DNA for the CDR3: TGTGCCAGCAGTGAAAACCCCCGGACTAGCGGGGTACCAGATACGCAGTATTTT.

This clone was found a few times. Compared with germline, one end of the junction differs, possibly owing to a read error. The rearrangement joins TRBV3-1 (or the pseudogene TRBV3-2) to TRBJ2-7, with unresolved D. Germline CDR1 and CDR2: LGHDT and YNNKEL (reference sequence). The CDR3 loop spans 8 amino acids. The CDR3 protein is CASSQGLF. In nucleotides, the CDR3 is TGTGCCAGCAGCCAAGGGCTCTTC.

This chain joins TRBV11-2 and TRBJ2-5; 8 nucleotides agree with TRBD2. Looked up from germline, CDR1 is SGHAT and CDR2 is FQNNGV. With 1 base clipped from V and 4 bases from J, the junction kept 5 bases outside the gene matches. The CDR3 runs 15 residues. This CDR3 is CASSLAGGAGETQYF. The DNA of the CDR3 is TGTGCCAGCAGCTTAGCGGGGGGGGCGGGAGAGACCCAGTACTTC.

The genes are TRBV29-1 and TRBJ1-2; a possible D gene is TRBD1 (6 bases). The V end was cut by 1 base, the J end by 4 bases, with 10 bases between. The germline V gene has CDR1 SQVTM and CDR2 ANQGSEA. The CDR3 is made up of 13 amino acids. CDR3 nucleotide sequence: TGCAGCGTTGAAGCGACAGGCACCTATGGCTACACCTTC. It yields the protein CSVEATGTYGYTF.

The chain couples TRBV5-1 to TRBJ2-3; 10 nucleotides line up with TRBD2. Germline loops: CDR1 SGHRS, CDR2 YFSETQ. The trim removed 0 bases at V and 6 bases at J, leaving 4 bases unmatched. The CDR3 is made up of 15 amino acids. The chain's CDR3 is CASSLGLAGADTQYF. Here the CDR3 DNA reads TGCGCCAGCAGCTTGGGGCTAGCGGGAGCGGATACGCAGTATTTT.

This chain links TRBV4-2 with TRBJ1-2; 9 bases agree with TRBD1. V was pared by 0 bases and J by 4 bases, with 9 bases of the junction left unmatched. Germline CDR1 LGHNA, CDR2 YNFKEQ. The CDR3 contains 17 residues. The CDR3 region has the DNA TGTGCCAGCAGCCAAGATCCACAGGGGGCGCGTCCCTATGGCTACACCTTC. Translation: CASSQDPQGARPYGYTF.

The rearrangement links TRBV28 to TRBJ1-5, with D possibly TRBD1 on 6 matching bases. Germline loops: CDR1 MDHEN, CDR2 SYDVKM. This CDR3 is 12 amino acids long. V was shortened by 9 bases and J by 8 bases, with 14 bases between the two germline ends. CDR3 nucleotides: TGTGCCAGTGACAGGCCTCGGGAGCCCCAGCATTTT. Its protein product is CASDRPREPQHF.

The genes are TRBV14 and TRBJ2-3, with D possibly TRBD1 on 7 matching bases. The CDR3 sequence is 19 residues long. Trimming took off 0 bases at V and 0 bases at J, with 19 bases between the two ends. Germline loops: CDR1 SGHDN, CDR2 FVKESK. The chain's CDR3 is CASSQETRTGGISTDTQYF. CDR3 in DNA: TGTGCCAGCAGCCAAGAAACCCGGACAGGAGGGATTAGCACAGATACGCAGTATTTT.

The chain links TRBV29-1 to TRBJ1-2; D perhaps matches TRBD1 (6 bases). This CDR3 has 13 residues. V was trimmed by 6 bases and J by 0 bases, leaving 11 bases between them. CDR1 is SQVTM, CDR2 ANQGSEA, per germline. CDR3 residues: CSVLGGTNYGYTF. CDR3 coding DNA: TGCAGCGTCCTAGGGGGAACTAACTATGGCTACACCTTC.